The rows below give T cell receptor beta chains drawn from one sample of a study of cytomegalovirus exposure and HLA in healthy donors. Clones were sequenced by immunoSEQ multiplex PCR, and TCRdb holds only the in-frame ones, with some missing. This table holds about 160,000 clones, roughly 90% found once. The sequencing input was PBMCs. These receptors came from a woman between 18 and 29 years old in good health and CMV-seropositive. CDR3s include the opening cysteine and the closing phenylalanine or tryptophan. Fields, in order: J gene, CDR3 length, clone size, V gene, D gene, CDR3 DNA, CDR3 protein. The D gene is left open where the match is weak. Size is stated for part of the rows, as once, few or many counts, or as a class when the clone is expanded.

TRBJ1-2	17	once	TRBV5-5	TRBD1	TGTGCCAGCAGCCCAGCGGGACAGGGGTTGACTAACTATGGCTACACCTTC	CASSPAGQGLTNYGYTF
TRBJ2-3	16	-	TRBV18	TRBD2	TGTGCCAGCTCACTGACAGCGGGAGCCATTACAGATACGCAGTATTTT	CASSLTAGAITDTQYF
TRBJ2-7	11	-	TRBV2	-	TGTGCCACCAGCTTCCCAGGGCAGCAGTACTTC	CATSFPGQQYF
TRBJ1-2	14	-	TRBV6-6	TRBD1	TGTGCCAGCAGCTCCCCGACAGGGGTAGGTGGCTACACCTTC	CASSSPTGVGGYTF
TRBJ2-7	13	-	TRBV28	-	TGTGCCAGCAGTTTTTACAACTCCTACGAGCAGTACTTC	CASSFYNSYEQYF
TRBJ2-7	15	-	TRBV10-2	-	TGCGCCAGCAGTGAGTCGGGCTACTCTACCTACGAGCAGTACTTC	CASSESGYSTYEQYF
TRBJ1-5	18	-	TRBV30	-	TGTGCCTGGAGTGTACCCGGGGGGGGACTTTATAGCAATCAGCCCCAGCATTTT	CAWSVPGGGLYSNQPQHF
TRBJ2-6	17	once	TRBV2	-	TGTGCCAGCAGTGAGGAGACAGGTGGGGCCGGGGCCAACGTCCTGACTTTC	CASSEETGGAGANVLTF
TRBJ1-2	11	few	TRBV6-5	-	TGTGCCAGCAGACTACGTGGTGGCTACACCTTC	CASRLRGGYTF
TRBJ2-5	16	-	TRBV5-1	-	TGCGCCAGCAGCTTGGGGTGGGGGCTAGCGGAAGAGACCCAGTACTTC	CASSLGWGLAEETQYF
TRBJ2-1	16	-	TRBV9	TRBD2	TGTGCCAGCAGCACCGGAACTAGCGCCGTATACAATGAGCAGTTCTTC	CASSTGTSAVYNEQFF
TRBJ2-7	14	-	TRBV7-9	TRBD1	TGTGCCAGCAGCGAAAGACAGGGTTACTACGAGCAGTACTTC	CASSERQGYYEQYF
TRBJ2-1	12	once	TRBV30	-	TGTGCCTGGAGTGTACGGGGAGATGAGCAGTTCTTC	CAWSVRGDEQFF
TRBJ1-4	15	-	TRBV5-4	TRBD1	TGTGCCAGCAGACGACAGGGGGCGTCTAATGAAAAACTGTTTTTT	CASRRQGASNEKLFF
TRBJ2-1	18	-	TRBV5-1	TRBD2	TGCGCCAGCAGCTTGGAGAGACTAGCGGGAGTACAATACAATGAGCAGTTCTTC	CASSLERLAGVQYNEQFF
TRBJ2-7	15	once	TRBV7-2	-	TGTGCCAGCAGCTTAGGGAGACAGGATATCAACGAGCAGTACTTC	CASSLGRQDINEQYF
TRBJ1-5	15	-	TRBV5-1	-	TGCGCCAGCAGCTTGGGCCTCCTTAGAAATCAGCCCCAGCATTTT	CASSLGLLRNQPQHF
TRBJ2-1	11	-	TRBV6-1	-	TGTGCCAGCAGAGAACACAGTGAGCAGTTCTTC	CASREHSEQFF
TRBJ1-1	21	once	TRBV28	TRBD1	TGTGCCAGCAGTTTCCCAAAACCCCCTCCGACAACAGGGGACCTGAACACTGAAGCTTTCTTT	CASSFPKPPPTTGDLNTEAFF
TRBJ2-3	15	-	TRBV11-3	TRBD2	TGTGCCAGCAGCTTAGGGGTAGCGGGACGGGATACGCAGTATTTT	CASSLGVAGRDTQYF
TRBJ1-4	13	-	TRBV4-1	-	TGCGCCAGCAGCTCCGGGCGGGGGGAAAAACTGTTTTTT	CASSSGRGEKLFF
TRBJ1-1	15	-	TRBV19	-	TGTGCCAGTAGTATAGTTGCTGCGGGGAACACTGAAGCTTTCTTT	CASSIVAAGNTEAFF
TRBJ1-5	14	-	TRBV6-1	-	TGTGCCAGCAGTGATAGGGGCAGAAATCAGCCCCAGCATTTT	CASSDRGRNQPQHF
TRBJ2-3	16	-	TRBV4-3	TRBD2	TGCGCCAGCAGCCAAAGTCTAGCGGAGAACACAGATACGCAGTATTTT	CASSQSLAENTDTQYF
TRBJ2-2	18	-	TRBV18	TRBD2	TGTGCCAGCTCACCTTATACGACTAGCGGGAGTTACACCGGGGAGCTGTTTTTT	CASSPYTTSGSYTGELFF
TRBJ1-2	14	once	TRBV7-3	-	TGTGCCAGCAGCTTATTTGCGGGGGACTATGGCTACACCTTC	CASSLFAGDYGYTF
TRBJ2-3	15	-	TRBV18	-	TGTGCCAGCTCACCCCGACAGGTCAGCACAGATACGCAGTATTTT	CASSPRQVSTDTQYF
TRBJ2-2	15	-	TRBV5-1	-	TGCGCCAGCAGCTCGGGGGGCCTATGGACCGGGGAGCTGTTTTTT	CASSSGGLWTGELFF
TRBJ1-3	15	few	TRBV7-2	-	TGTGCCAGCAGCTTAGCAGGGGGCTCTGGAAACACCATATATTTT	CASSLAGGSGNTIYF
TRBJ2-5	14	-	TRBV7-7	-	TGTGCTAGCAGCATAACTAGGTTAGAAGAGACCCAGTACTTC	CASSITRLEETQYF
TRBJ2-6	13	-	TRBV9	-	TGTGCCAGCAGCGTAGCAGGGGCCAACGTCCTGACTTTC	CASSVAGANVLTF
TRBJ2-1	15	-	TRBV9	TRBD2	TGTGCCAGCAGCGCCGGGACTAGCAAAGGACATGAGCAGTTCTTC	CASSAGTSKGHEQFF
TRBJ2-1	14	-	TRBV6-6	-	TGTGCCAGCAACCATGAGGGCCAAAGCAATGAGCAGTTCTTC	CASNHEGQSNEQFF
TRBJ2-7	17	-	TRBV7-2	TRBD2	TGTGCCAGCAGCTTAGAACCAGCCCGGGAGGGTACAAACGAGCAGTACTTC	CASSLEPAREGTNEQYF
TRBJ2-1	13	once	TRBV27	-	TGTGCCAGCTGGGGCGGGGCCCACAATGAGCAGTTCTTC	CASWGGAHNEQFF
TRBJ2-1	15	-	TRBV6-4	TRBD2	TGTGCCAGCAGTCAGACTAGCGAAGGAAACAATGAGCAGTTCTTC	CASSQTSEGNNEQFF
TRBJ2-2	14	-	TRBV6-5	-	TGTGCCAGCAGTTGGGCAGGGGGGAACGGGGAGCTGTTTTTT	CASSWAGGNGELFF
TRBJ2-7	16	-	TRBV5-1	TRBD1	TGCGCCAGCAGCCTAGACAGGGCTGGGAGCTACTACGAGCAGTACTTC	CASSLDRAGSYYEQYF